This T cell receptor (beta chain) is drawn from a study of long-term antiretroviral therapy in people with HIV. Trimming at V came to 2 bases and at J to 6 bases, leaving 10 bases not matched to a gene. Looked up from germline, CDR1 is SGHNT and CDR2 is YYREEE (reference sequence). This CDR3 is built from 16 residues. The authors ran the immunoSEQ assay, v3.0, at survey level. The method was immunoSEQ multiplex PCR; TCRdb's version includes in-frame clones alone and lacks a portion of them. Found here are about 28,000 clones, roughly 90% of them singletons; the top ten hold roughly 3.9%. Each donor had at least one pre-ART and at least two post-ART PBMC samples.

This clonotype was obtained from a woman between 18 and 29 years old with HIV. V and J are TRBV5-4 and TRBJ2-4; 8 nucleotides line up with TRBD1. The sequences come from unsorted PBMCs, collected 1.8 years after starting antiretroviral therapy. The CDR3 loop is CASSFDARGRGNIQYF. DNA for the CDR3: TGTGCCAGCAGCTTCGATGCCAGGGGGCGAGGAAACATTCAGTACTTC.